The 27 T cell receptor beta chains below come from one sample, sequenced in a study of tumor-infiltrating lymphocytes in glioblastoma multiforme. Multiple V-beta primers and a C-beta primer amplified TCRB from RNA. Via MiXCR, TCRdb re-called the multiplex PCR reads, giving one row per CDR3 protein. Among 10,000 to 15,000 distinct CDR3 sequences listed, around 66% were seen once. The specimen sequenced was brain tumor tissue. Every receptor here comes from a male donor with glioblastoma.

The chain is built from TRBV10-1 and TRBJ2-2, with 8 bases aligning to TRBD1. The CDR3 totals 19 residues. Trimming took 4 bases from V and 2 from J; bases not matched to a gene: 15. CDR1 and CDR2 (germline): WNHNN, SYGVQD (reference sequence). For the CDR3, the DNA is TGCGCCAGCAGTGGACCCACAGTCACAGGGGGTTCAAACACCGGGGAGCTGTTTTTT. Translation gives CASSGPTVTGGSNTGELFF.

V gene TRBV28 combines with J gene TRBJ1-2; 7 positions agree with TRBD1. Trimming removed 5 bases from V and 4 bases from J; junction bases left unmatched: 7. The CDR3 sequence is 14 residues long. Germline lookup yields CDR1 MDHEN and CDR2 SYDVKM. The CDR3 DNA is TGTGCCAGCAGTCAAAGAACAGGGGTCTATGGCTACACCTTC. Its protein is CASSQRTGVYGYTF.

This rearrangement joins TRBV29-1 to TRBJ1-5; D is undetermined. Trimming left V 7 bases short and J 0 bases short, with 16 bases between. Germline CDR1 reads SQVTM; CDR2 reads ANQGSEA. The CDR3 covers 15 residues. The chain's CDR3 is CSAALSTDSNQPQHF. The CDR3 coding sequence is TGCAGCGCTGCCCTTTCGACCGATAGCAATCAGCCCCAGCATTTT.

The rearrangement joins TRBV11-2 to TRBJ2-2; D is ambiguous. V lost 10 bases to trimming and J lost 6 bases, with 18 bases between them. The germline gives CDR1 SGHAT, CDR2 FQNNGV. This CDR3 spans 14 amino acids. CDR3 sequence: CATVGQSYAGELFF. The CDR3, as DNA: TGTGCCACCGTTGGGCAGTCCTACGCCGGGGAGCTGTTTTTT.

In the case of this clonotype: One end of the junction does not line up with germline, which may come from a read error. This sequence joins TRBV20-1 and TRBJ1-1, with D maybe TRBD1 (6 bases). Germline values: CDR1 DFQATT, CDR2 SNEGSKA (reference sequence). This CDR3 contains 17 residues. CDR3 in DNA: TGCAATGCTAGGCTGGTAGGGGGGGGGGGGCTCAACACTGAAGCTTTCTTT. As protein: CNARLVGGGGLNTEAFF.

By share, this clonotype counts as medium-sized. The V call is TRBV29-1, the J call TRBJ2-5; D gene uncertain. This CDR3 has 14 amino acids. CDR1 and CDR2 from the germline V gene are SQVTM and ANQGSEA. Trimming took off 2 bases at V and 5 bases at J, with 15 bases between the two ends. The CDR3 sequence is CSVESTGLGETQYF. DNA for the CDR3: TGCAGCGTTGAATCGACTGGCTTAGGGGAGACCCAGTACTTC.

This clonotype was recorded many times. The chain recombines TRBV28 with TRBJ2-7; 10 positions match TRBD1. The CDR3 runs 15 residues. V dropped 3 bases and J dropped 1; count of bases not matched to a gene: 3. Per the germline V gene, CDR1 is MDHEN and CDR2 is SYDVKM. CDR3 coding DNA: TGTGCCAGCAGTTTCTCGGGACAGGGGTCCTACGAGCAGTACTTC. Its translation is CASSFSGQGSYEQYF.

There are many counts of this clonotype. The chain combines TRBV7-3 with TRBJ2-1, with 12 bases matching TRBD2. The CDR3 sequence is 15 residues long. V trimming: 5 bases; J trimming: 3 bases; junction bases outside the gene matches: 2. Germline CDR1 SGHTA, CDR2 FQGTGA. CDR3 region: CASSGTSGRYNEQFF. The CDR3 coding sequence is TGTGCCAGCAGCGGGACTAGCGGGCGCTACAATGAGCAGTTCTTC. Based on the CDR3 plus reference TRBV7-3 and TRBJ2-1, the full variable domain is GAGVSQTPSNKVTEKGKYVELRCDPISGHTALYWYRQSLGQGPEFLIYFQGTGAADDSGLPNDRFFAVRPEGSVSTLKIQRTERGDSAVYLCASSGTSGRYNEQFFGPGTRLTVL.

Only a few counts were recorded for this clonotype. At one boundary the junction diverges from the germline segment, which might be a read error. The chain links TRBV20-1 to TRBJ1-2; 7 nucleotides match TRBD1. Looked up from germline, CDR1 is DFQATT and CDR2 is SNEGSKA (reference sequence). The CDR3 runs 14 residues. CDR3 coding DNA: TGCAGTGCTAGGAGGGACAGTGTTAACAATGGTTACACCTTC. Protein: CSARRDSVNNGYTF.

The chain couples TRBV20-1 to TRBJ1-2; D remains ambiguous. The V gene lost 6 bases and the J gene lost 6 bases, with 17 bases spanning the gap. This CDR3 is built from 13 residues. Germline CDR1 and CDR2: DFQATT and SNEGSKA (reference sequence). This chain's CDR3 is CSAQRKGKHGYTF. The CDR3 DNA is TGCAGTGCACAGAGGAAAGGGAAACATGGCTACACCTTC.

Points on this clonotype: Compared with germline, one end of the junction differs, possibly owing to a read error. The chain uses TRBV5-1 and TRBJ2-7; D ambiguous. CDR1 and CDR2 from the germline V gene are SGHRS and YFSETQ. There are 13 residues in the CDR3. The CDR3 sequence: CASSLYGNYEEYF. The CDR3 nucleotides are TGCGCCAGCAGCTTATATGGGAACTACGAGGAGTACTTC.

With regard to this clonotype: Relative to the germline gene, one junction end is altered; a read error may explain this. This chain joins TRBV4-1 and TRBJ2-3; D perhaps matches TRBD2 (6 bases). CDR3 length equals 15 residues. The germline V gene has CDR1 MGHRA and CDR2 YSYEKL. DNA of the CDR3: TGCACCAGCAGCCAAGCTGCGGGGCACACAGATACGAGGTATTTT. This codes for CTSSQAAGHTDTRYF.

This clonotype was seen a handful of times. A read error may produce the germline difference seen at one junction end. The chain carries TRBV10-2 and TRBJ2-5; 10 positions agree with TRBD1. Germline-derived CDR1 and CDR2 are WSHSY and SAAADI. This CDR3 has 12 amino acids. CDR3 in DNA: TGCGCCACCTGGACAGGGGGAGAGACTCAGTACTTC. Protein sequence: CATWTGGETQYF.

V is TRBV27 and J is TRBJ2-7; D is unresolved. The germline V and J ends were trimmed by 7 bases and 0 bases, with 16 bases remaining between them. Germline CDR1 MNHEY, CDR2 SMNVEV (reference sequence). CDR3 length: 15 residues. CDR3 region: CASNLWVRSSYEQYF. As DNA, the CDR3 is TGTGCCAGCAACCTATGGGTCCGTAGCTCCTACGAGCAGTACTTC.

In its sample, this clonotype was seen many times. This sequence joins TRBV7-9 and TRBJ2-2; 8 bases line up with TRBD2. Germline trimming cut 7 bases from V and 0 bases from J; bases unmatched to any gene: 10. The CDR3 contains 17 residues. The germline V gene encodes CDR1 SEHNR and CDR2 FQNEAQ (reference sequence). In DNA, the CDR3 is TGTGCCAGCACCCGGACTAGCTCAAATACGAACACCGGGGAGCTGTTTTTT. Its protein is CASTRTSSNTNTGELFF.

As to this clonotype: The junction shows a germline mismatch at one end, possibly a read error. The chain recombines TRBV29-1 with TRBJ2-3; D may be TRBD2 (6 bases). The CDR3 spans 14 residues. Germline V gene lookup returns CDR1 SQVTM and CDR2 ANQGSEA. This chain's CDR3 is CSADGGYGTDTQYF. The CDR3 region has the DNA TGCAGCGCTGACGGGGGTTACGGCACGGATACGCAGTATTTT.

In nucleotides, the CDR3 is TGCAGTGCTAGAGGGCTAGCGGGAGGGTTGTACGAGCAGTACTTC. Translated, it gives CSARGLAGGLYEQYF. The chain combines TRBV20-1 with TRBJ2-7; TRBD2 agrees at 12 bases. The germline CDR1 and CDR2 sequences are DFQATT and SNEGSKA (reference sequence). There are 15 residues in the CDR3. J was trimmed by 4 bases and V by 1 base; bases with no gene match: 5.

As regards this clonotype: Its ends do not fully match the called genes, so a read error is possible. In DNA form, the CDR3 reads TGCAGTGTTCCGTCACAACCGAACACTGAAGCCTTCTTT. It translates to CSVPSQPNTEAFF. This chain joins TRBV20-1 and TRBJ1-1; D not certain. This CDR3 has 13 amino acids. Germline V gene data show CDR1 as DFQATT and CDR2 as SNEGSKA (reference sequence).

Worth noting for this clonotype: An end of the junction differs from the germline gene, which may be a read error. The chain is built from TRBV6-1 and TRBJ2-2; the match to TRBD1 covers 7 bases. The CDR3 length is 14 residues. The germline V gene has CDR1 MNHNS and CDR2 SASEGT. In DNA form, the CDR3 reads TGTGCAAGCAGGTGGGACAGACTCACCGGGGAGCTGTTTTTT. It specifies CASRWDRLTGELFF.

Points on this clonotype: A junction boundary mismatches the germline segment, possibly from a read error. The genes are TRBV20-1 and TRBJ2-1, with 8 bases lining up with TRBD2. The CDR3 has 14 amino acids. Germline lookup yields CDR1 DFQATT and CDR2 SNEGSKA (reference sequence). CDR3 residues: CSAPPGTSNNDQFF. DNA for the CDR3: TGCAGTGCCCCGCCCGGGACTAGTAACAATGATCAGTTCTTC.

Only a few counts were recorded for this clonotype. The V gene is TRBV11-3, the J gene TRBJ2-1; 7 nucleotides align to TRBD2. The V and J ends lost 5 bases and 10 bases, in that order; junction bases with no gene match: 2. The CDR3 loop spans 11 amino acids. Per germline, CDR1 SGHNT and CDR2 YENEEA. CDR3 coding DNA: TGTGCCAGCAGCCCCGGGGGGGAGCAGTTCTTC. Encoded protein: CASSPGGEQFF.

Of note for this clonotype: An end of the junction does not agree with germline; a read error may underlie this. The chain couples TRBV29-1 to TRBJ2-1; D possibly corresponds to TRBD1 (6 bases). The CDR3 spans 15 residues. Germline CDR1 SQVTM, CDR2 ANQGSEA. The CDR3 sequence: CSVGIVGGSYNEQFF. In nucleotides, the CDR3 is TGCAGCGTTGGGATTGTTGGGGGCTCCTACAACGAGCAGTTCTTC.

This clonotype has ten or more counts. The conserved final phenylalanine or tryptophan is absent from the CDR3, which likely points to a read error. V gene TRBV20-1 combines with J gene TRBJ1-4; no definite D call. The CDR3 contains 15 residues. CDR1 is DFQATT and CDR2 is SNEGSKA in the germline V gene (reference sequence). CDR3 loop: CSARDRGFSKEKLFL. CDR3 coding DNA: TGCAGTGCTAGAGATCGTGGCTTTTCTAAGGAAAAACTGTTTCTT.

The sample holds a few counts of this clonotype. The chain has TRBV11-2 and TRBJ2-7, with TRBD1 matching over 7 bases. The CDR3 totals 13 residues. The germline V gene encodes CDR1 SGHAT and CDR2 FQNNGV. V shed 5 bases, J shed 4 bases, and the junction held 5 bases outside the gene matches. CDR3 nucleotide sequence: TGTGCCAGCAGCCGAGACAGGGCATACGAGCAGTACTTC. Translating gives CASSRDRAYEQYF.

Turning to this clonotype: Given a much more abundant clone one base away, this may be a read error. The CDR3 loop reads CASSLAALANEQNF. In DNA form, the CDR3 reads TGTGCCAGCAGCTTAGCCGCGCTAGCTAACGAGCAGAACTTC. V and J are TRBV7-2 and TRBJ2-7, with a tentative D call TRBD2 (5 bases). Germline V gene lookup returns CDR1 SGHTA and CDR2 FQGNSA. The CDR3 extends over 14 amino acids.

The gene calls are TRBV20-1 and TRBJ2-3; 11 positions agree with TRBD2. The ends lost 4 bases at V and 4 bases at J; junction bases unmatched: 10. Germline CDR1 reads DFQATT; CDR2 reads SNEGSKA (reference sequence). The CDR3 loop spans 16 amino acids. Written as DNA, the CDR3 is TGCAGTGCTAAAGATCCGACTAGCGGGGACGCAGATACGCAGTATTTT. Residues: CSAKDPTSGDADTQYF.

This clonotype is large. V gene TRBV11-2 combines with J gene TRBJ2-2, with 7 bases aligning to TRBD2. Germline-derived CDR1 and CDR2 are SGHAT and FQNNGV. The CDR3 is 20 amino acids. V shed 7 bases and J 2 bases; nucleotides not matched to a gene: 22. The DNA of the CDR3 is TGTGCCAGCACCCCCTCATTCGGCCAAGGGCTAGCGGTAAACACCGGGGAGCTGTTTTTT. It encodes CASTPSFGQGLAVNTGELFF.